The 16 T cell receptor beta chains presented below share a single source sample, sequenced in a study of T cell responses to AZD1222 COVID-19 vaccine. Clones were read by immunoSEQ multiplex PCR, and TCRdb kept only the in-frame ones, dropping some. Of some 64,000 clones in the sample, roughly 84% were seen once. The specimen comprised peripheral blood, sampled on day 0 of AZD1222 vaccination. The receptor set was obtained from an adult in good health.

The chain recombines TRBV27 with TRBJ2-1; D not resolved. The V and J ends lost 3 bases and 6 bases respectively, with 9 bases between them. This CDR3 comprises 13 residues. The germline V gene encodes CDR1 MNHEY and CDR2 SMNVEV (reference sequence). The CDR3 region has the DNA TGTGCCAGCAGTTTGGATAGGCGCAATGAGCAGTTCTTC. It encodes CASSLDRRNEQFF.

The chain carries TRBV6-6 and TRBJ2-1; 7 bases are shared with TRBD2. This CDR3 spans 16 amino acids. The junction had 5 bases not matched to a gene; V was cut back by 3 bases and J by 0 bases. Germline V gene data show CDR1 as MNHNY and CDR2 as SVGAGI (reference sequence). CDR3: CASSYSGLDSYNEQFF. The CDR3 DNA sequence: TGTGCCAGCAGTTATTCCGGACTAGACTCCTACAATGAGCAGTTCTTC.

The V call is TRBV7-9, the J call TRBJ1-4; 8 nucleotides line up with TRBD1. Germline loops: CDR1 SEHNR, CDR2 FQNEAQ (reference sequence). V shed 4 bases and J 4 bases; nucleotides not matched to a gene: 11. This CDR3 comprises 17 residues. CDR3 bases: TGTGCCAGCAGCTCTCCCAGGGGGCGCCCCCTTAATGAAAAACTGTTTTTT. Translated: CASSSPRGRPLNEKLFF.

The J gene is TRBJ2-1, the V gene TRBV9; 7 nucleotides align to TRBD1. The V gene end was trimmed by 2 bases and the J gene end by 9 bases; junction bases not matched to a gene: 5. CDR1 SGDLS and CDR2 YYNGEE come from the germline V gene. The CDR3 is 13 amino acids. The CDR3 here is CASSVTGQGEQFF. CDR3 nucleotides: TGTGCCAGCAGCGTGACAGGGCAGGGTGAGCAGTTCTTC.

This clone occurred a few times. The rearrangement links TRBV3-1 (or the pseudogene TRBV3-2) to TRBJ2-3; D ambiguous. The CDR3 extends over 14 amino acids. The germline V gene encodes CDR1 LGHDT and CDR2 YNNKEL (reference sequence). V was pared by 0 bases and J by 3 bases, with 7 bases between. CDR3 DNA: TGTGCCAGCAGCCAAGAAGGTTGGACAGATACGCAGTATTTT. Amino acids: CASSQEGWTDTQYF.

This chain uses TRBV10-3 with TRBJ2-7, with D hard to call. This CDR3 comprises 13 residues. Germline lookup yields CDR1 ENHRY and CDR2 SYGVKD. The V gene lost 3 bases and the J gene lost 13 bases, with 19 bases spanning the gap. The CDR3: CAISDLTLGSFYF. DNA for the CDR3: TGTGCCATCAGTGACCTTACTCTAGGTAGCTTCTACTTC.

The rearrangement joins TRBV5-4 to TRBJ1-6; 7 bases are a match to TRBD1. Germline CDR1 is SGHNT and CDR2 is YYREEE (reference sequence). The CDR3 loop spans 14 amino acids. The V gene end was trimmed by 5 bases and the J gene end by 7 bases; junction bases not matched to a gene: 6. CDR3 DNA sequence: TGTGCCAGCAGTCAGGACAGGACCAATTCACCCCTCCACTTT. Translation gives CASSQDRTNSPLHF.

As for this clone: Compared with germline, one end of the junction differs, possibly owing to a read error. This chain connects TRBV7-2 to TRBJ1-1; D possibly corresponds to TRBD1 (5 bases). CDR1 SGHTA and CDR2 FQGNSA come from the germline V gene. This CDR3 comprises 13 residues. CDR3 nucleotides: TGTGCCAGCAGCTTCGGGACTCAATCTGAAGTTTTCTTT. Its translation: CASSFGTQSEVFF.

V and J are TRBV11-3 and TRBJ2-1; the match to TRBD2 covers 9 bases. Germline V lookup: CDR1 SGHNT, CDR2 YENEEA. V lost 3 bases, J lost 6 bases, and 3 bases stayed unmatched. The CDR3 length is 14 residues. CDR3 in amino acids: CASSFYSGSNEQFF. Written as DNA, the CDR3 is TGTGCCAGCAGCTTCTATAGCGGGAGCAATGAGCAGTTCTTC. The variable domain in full, completed from reference TRBV11-3 and TRBJ2-1, reads EAGVVQSPRYKIIEKKQPVAFWCNPISGHNTLYWYLQNLGQGPELLIRYENEEAVDDSQLPKDRFSAERLKGVDSTLKIQPAELGDSAVYLCASSFYSGSNEQFFGPGTRLTVL.

This chain joins TRBV4-2 and TRBJ2-3; the D is unclear. This CDR3 is 14 amino acids long. Trimming left V 0 bases short and J 6 bases short, with 10 bases between. CDR1 LGHNA and CDR2 YNFKEQ come from the germline V gene. The CDR3 coding sequence is TGTGCCAGCAGCCAAGAATCTAAGTATGATACGCAGTATTTT. Translation gives CASSQESKYDTQYF.

This clone was detected only once. The V gene is TRBV11-3, the J gene TRBJ1-4; a weak D match, TRBD1 (6 bases). Germline values: CDR1 SGHNT, CDR2 YENEEA. The germline V and J ends were trimmed by 8 bases and 8 bases, with 15 bases remaining between them. The CDR3 has 13 residues. CDR3 bases: TGTGCCAGCGGGGCAGGGGATTGGGAAAAACTGTTTTTT. It codes for CASGAGDWEKLFF.

This clone is classed as medium-sized. V usage is TRBV2 and J usage is TRBJ2-2; D is unclear. CDR1 SNHLY and CDR2 FYNNEI come from the germline V gene. The CDR3 contains 14 residues. V was trimmed by 6 bases and J by 3 bases, leaving 11 bases between them. The CDR3 loop reads CASRPPRDTGELFF. CDR3 DNA: TGTGCCAGCAGACCCCCTCGAGACACCGGGGAGCTGTTTTTT.

The rearrangement links TRBV5-6 to TRBJ2-5, with a possible D match to TRBD1 (6 bases). This CDR3 spans 14 amino acids. Trimming pared 0 bases from V and 4 bases from J, leaving 10 bases between. CDR1 SGHDT and CDR2 YYEEEE come from the germline V gene. CDR3 DNA sequence: TGTGCCAGCAGCTTGGTAGGGGGAAGAGAGACCCAGTACTTC. As protein: CASSLVGGRETQYF.

The V call is TRBV5-1, the J call TRBJ2-5; a weak D match, TRBD1 (5 bases). Per the germline V gene, CDR1 is SGHRS and CDR2 is YFSETQ. Trimming removed 5 bases at V and 2 bases at J, with 10 bases between. This CDR3 has 13 residues. Here the CDR3 reads CASSRTPQETQYF. The CDR3 nucleotides read TGCGCCAGCAGTAGGACACCGCAAGAGACCCAGTACTTC.

The CDR3, as DNA: TGTGCCAGCAGCTTAGATCGTATAGCGGGGGCCCCATACTTC. It is translated as CASSLDRIAGAPYF. V is TRBV11-2 and J is TRBJ2-7; TRBD2 matches 9 bases. CDR3 length: 14 amino acids. CDR1 and CDR2 from the germline V gene are SGHAT and FQNNGV. V shed 0 bases and J 13 bases; nucleotides not matched to a gene: 10.

In this sample, this clone turned up once. The chain is built from TRBV4-3 and TRBJ1-2, with D perhaps TRBD1 (5 bases). Germline V lookup: CDR1 LGHNA, CDR2 YSLEER. The CDR3 is 14 amino acids. V lost 1 base and J 1 base, leaving 7 bases between the germline ends. CDR3 sequence (DNA): TGCGCCAGCAGCCAAGTGGGGGGTAACTATGGCTACACCTTC. This translates into CASSQVGGNYGYTF.